This T cell receptor (beta chain) was captured by sequencing in a study of CD8+ T cells in alopecia areata. Treatment here: oral pan-JAK inhibitor, 5-10 mg twice daily. Collected material from alopecia areata patients comprised lesional scalp punch biopsies and peripheral blood. Study results and limitations: TCR sharing was clearer in mice than between patients, perhaps partly owing to patient HLA diversity.

Remarks on this clone: Antigen unknown.

This CDR3 region has 13 residues. Germline CDR1 is SQVTM and CDR2 is ANQGSEA. Trimming removed 4 bases from V and 3 bases from J, with 13 bases in between. Sequencing templates came from extracted RNA that was reverse transcribed into cDNA. Sequenced by immunoSEQ multiplex PCR; TCRdb stores in-frame clones only, minus some. The table shows almost 4,500 clones, with roughly 60% occurring only once. The chain carries TRBV29-1 and TRBJ2-7, with D possibly matching TRBD2 (6 bases). The sample in question was skin, obtained around week 36, from a patient treated with tofacitinib. The TCR originated in a human donor with alopecia areata. The CDR3 region has the DNA TGCAGCGTTGGGACTACAAGAATCTACGAGCAGTACTTC. Protein sequence: CSVGTTRIYEQYF.